The 18 T cell receptor beta chains given below trace back to one sample, sequenced in a study of Ad26.COV2.S vaccination and SARS-CoV-2 variants. Generated by immunoSEQ multiplex PCR, the TCRdb table keeps only in-frame clones and is missing some. The sample shows just over 350,000 clones, roughly 94% of them seen only once. The source material was peripheral blood, sampled after recovery from COVID-19. The receptor source for this set is a human donor who had recovered from COVID-19.

This chain connects TRBV16 to TRBJ2-3; D might be TRBD2 (6 bases). The CDR3 loop spans 18 amino acids. Germline assignment: CDR1 KGHSY and CDR2 FQNENV. With 2 bases removed from V and 0 bases from J, the gap between germline ends came to 18 bases. In DNA, the CDR3 is TGTGCCAGCAGCCAAGAGGTCGGGACTCTTACTAGCACAGATACGCAGTATTTT. It is translated as CASSQEVGTLTSTDTQYF.

The chain has TRBV27 and TRBJ1-1; D perhaps matches TRBD1 (5 bases). CDR1 is MNHEY and CDR2 is SMNVEV in the germline V gene (reference sequence). The CDR3 contains 17 residues. V was pared by 3 bases and J by 5 bases, with 22 bases between. CDR3 nucleotide sequence: TGTGCCAGCAGTTTCAAACTGGGGGGAGGTCTAGAGACTGAAGCTTTCTTT. Its protein product is CASSFKLGGGLETEAFF.

CDR3 DNA: TGCGCCAGCAGCTTGGAGGCAGGCGCACCGCTCTTGAGCTCCTATAATTCACCCCTCCACTTT. Protein sequence: CASSLEAGAPLLSSYNSPLHF. The gene calls are TRBV5-1 and TRBJ1-6; D remains unclear. CDR1 and CDR2 (germline): SGHRS, YFSETQ. Trimming shortened V by 0 bases and J by 0 bases, and 22 bases separated the two germline ends. This CDR3 is built from 21 residues.

V gene TRBV6-2 or TRBV6-3 combines with J gene TRBJ2-3; TRBD2 matches at 10 bases. V shed 1 base and J 0 bases; nucleotides not matched to a gene: 4. Germline CDR1 and CDR2: MNHEY and SVGEGT. The CDR3 runs to 17 residues. The CDR3 spells CASSYLSGGESTDTQYF. CDR3 coding DNA: TGTGCCAGCAGTTACTTGAGCGGGGGGGAGAGCACAGATACGCAGTATTTT.

This chain joins TRBV11-2 and TRBJ2-7; the D is unclear. CDR3 length: 12 residues. Germline CDR1 SGHAT, CDR2 FQNNGV. Trimming shortened V by 7 bases and J by 3 bases, and 10 bases separated the two germline ends. The CDR3 sequence: CASTRHGYEQYF. As DNA, the CDR3 is TGTGCCAGCACCAGGCACGGCTACGAGCAGTACTTC.

The rearrangement uses TRBV2 and TRBJ1-2; a possible D gene is TRBD1 (5 bases). The CDR3 length is 13 residues. CDR1 and CDR2 (germline): SNHLY, FYNNEI. Trimming cost V 6 bases and J 8 bases, with 16 bases left between them. CDR3 region: CASSQTGAVGYTF. The CDR3 DNA reads as TGTGCCAGCAGCCAAACAGGCGCGGTGGGCTACACCTTC.

The chain uses TRBV13 and TRBJ1-1; TRBD1 matches 8 bases. The CDR3 runs to 14 residues. V was pared by 5 bases and J by 1 base, with 3 bases of the junction left unmatched. Germline loops: CDR1 PRHDT, CDR2 FYEKMQ (reference sequence). The CDR3 loop reads CASSTGQGNTEAFF. CDR3 bases: TGTGCCAGCAGCACCGGACAGGGGAACACTGAAGCTTTCTTT.

The chain has TRBV6-1 and TRBJ1-5; TRBD1 matches 11 bases. Trimming took 2 bases from V and 6 from J; bases not matched to a gene: 3. Germline assignment: CDR1 MNHNS and CDR2 SASEGT. The CDR3 has 15 residues. The DNA for the CDR3 is TGTGCCAGCAGTGAAAGGACAGGGGGCGTTCAGCCCCAGCATTTT. Its translation is CASSERTGGVQPQHF.

This clone has a handful of counts. This chain connects TRBV19 to TRBJ1-5, with D possibly TRBD1 on 5 matching bases. Per the germline V gene, CDR1 is LNHDA and CDR2 is SQIVND (reference sequence). This CDR3 spans 15 amino acids. V was trimmed by 6 bases and J by 2 bases, leaving 14 bases between them. The CDR3 reads CASRGTSGRNQPQHF. CDR3 bases: TGTGCCAGTAGGGGGACTTCTGGGCGCAATCAGCCCCAGCATTTT.

This chain links TRBV7-9 with TRBJ2-7, with 7 bases fitting TRBD1. Trimming removed 4 bases from V and 2 bases from J; junction bases left unmatched: 5. Looked up from germline, CDR1 is SEHNR and CDR2 is FQNEAQ (reference sequence). The length of the CDR3 is 14 residues. The CDR3 here is CASSSTGLTYEQYF. CDR3 nucleotides: TGTGCCAGCAGCTCGACAGGGCTCACCTACGAGCAGTACTTC.

The chain couples TRBV19 to TRBJ1-1, with D uncertain. Germline V gene data show CDR1 as LNHDA and CDR2 as SQIVND (reference sequence). This CDR3 comprises 13 residues. Trimming cost V 10 bases and J 4 bases, with 16 bases left between them. CDR3 loop: CAIKGIKGTEAFF. The DNA of the CDR3 is TGTGCCATTAAAGGGATTAAGGGCACTGAAGCTTTCTTT.

The V and J genes are TRBV25-1 and TRBJ1-1; D call uncertain. V lost 0 bases and J 0 bases, leaving 5 bases between the germline ends. The germline V gene encodes CDR1 MGHDK and CDR2 SYGVNS. CDR3 length: 14 residues. The CDR3 protein is CASSEYRLNTEAFF. The CDR3 DNA is TGTGCCAGCAGTGAATATCGGTTGAACACTGAAGCTTTCTTT.

The V and J genes are TRBV7-9 and TRBJ1-4, with TRBD1 matching over 7 bases. The ends lost 0 bases at V and 5 bases at J; junction bases unmatched: 9. CDR1 and CDR2 (germline): SEHNR, FQNEAQ (reference sequence). The CDR3 has 17 amino acids. The CDR3 coding sequence is TGTGCCAGCAGCTTAGCCCAGGGGGGGACAATAAATGAAAAACTGTTTTTT. This codes for CASSLAQGGTINEKLFF.

The chain uses TRBV5-6 and TRBJ1-2, with D hard to call. In germline, CDR1 is SGHDT, CDR2 YYEEEE. V lost 2 bases to trimming and J lost 2 bases, with 16 bases between them. The CDR3 sequence is 16 residues long. The CDR3 DNA reads as TGTGCCAGCAGCTTCGTCCGATCCGCGTCGAACTATGGCTACACCTTC. This encodes CASSFVRSASNYGYTF. The full variable domain, in which reference TRBV5-6 and TRBJ1-2 provide the parts outside the CDR3, is DAGVTQSPTHLIKTRGQQVTLRCSPKSGHDTVSWYQQALGQGPQFIFQYYEEEERQRGNFPDRFSGHQFPNYSSELNVNALLLGDSALYLCASSFVRSASNYGYTFGSGTRLTVV.

This chain joins TRBV5-6 and TRBJ2-5; D call uncertain. V lost 4 bases to trimming and J lost 4 bases, with 14 bases between them. Germline lookup yields CDR1 SGHDT and CDR2 YYEEEE. CDR3 length equals 14 residues. The CDR3 protein is CASSVKNYRETQYF. The CDR3 DNA is TGTGCCAGCAGCGTTAAGAATTACCGAGAGACCCAGTACTTC.

The chain carries TRBV29-1 and TRBJ1-3; tentatively, D is TRBD1 (6 bases). The V and J ends lost 7 bases and 0 bases respectively, with 13 bases between them. The CDR3 is 14 amino acids. Germline V gives CDR1 SQVTM, CDR2 ANQGSEA. CDR3: CSGGEGGSGNTIYF. In nucleotides, the CDR3 is TGCAGCGGCGGGGAAGGGGGCTCTGGAAACACCATATATTTT.

The chain recombines TRBV27 with TRBJ1-3; unclear D gene. The germline V gene has CDR1 MNHEY and CDR2 SMNVEV (reference sequence). With 2 bases removed from V and 3 bases from J, the gap between germline ends came to 5 bases. The CDR3 loop spans 13 amino acids. The CDR3 reads CASSLPGGNTIYF. The CDR3 DNA reads as TGTGCCAGCAGTTTACCGGGTGGAAACACCATATATTTT.

The table lists this clone with a count of one. This sequence joins TRBV19 and TRBJ2-1, with 11 nucleotides matching TRBD2. This CDR3 contains 15 residues. In germline, CDR1 is LNHDA, CDR2 SQIVND (reference sequence). V dropped 1 base and J dropped 6; count of bases not matched to a gene: 2. The CDR3 loop reads CASSIGLAGSNEQFF. In DNA, the CDR3 is TGTGCCAGTAGTATAGGACTAGCGGGGAGCAATGAGCAGTTCTTC.